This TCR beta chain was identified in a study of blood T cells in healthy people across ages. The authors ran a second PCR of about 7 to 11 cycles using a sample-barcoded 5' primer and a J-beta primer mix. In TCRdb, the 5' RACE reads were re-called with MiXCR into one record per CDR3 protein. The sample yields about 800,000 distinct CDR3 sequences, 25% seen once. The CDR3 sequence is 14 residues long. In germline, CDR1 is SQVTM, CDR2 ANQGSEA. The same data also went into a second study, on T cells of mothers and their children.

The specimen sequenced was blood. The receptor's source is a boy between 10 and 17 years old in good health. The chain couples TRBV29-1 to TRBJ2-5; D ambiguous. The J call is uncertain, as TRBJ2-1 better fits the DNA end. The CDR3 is CSAIHDFPNNEQFF. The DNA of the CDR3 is TGCAGCGCTATTCATGACTTTCCCAACAATGAGCAGTTCTTC.